This entry concerns a single T cell receptor (beta chain). Its specificity is not known. These data originate in a study of shared clonotypes between healthy human individuals. Study-level findings and limits: With a few donors compared, around 4.7% of naive CD4 clonotypes were shared.

The CDR3 has 13 residues. The germline gives CDR1 MNHEY, CDR2 SVGAGI. Trimming left V 10 bases short and J 0 bases short, with 12 bases between. The assay ran at deep level. The repertoire was sequenced with immunoSEQ multiplex PCR; TCRdb's copy has only in-frame clones and lacks some. The sample consists of nearly 750,000 clones, approximately 72% of them appearing once. This TCR came from a woman in her 30s in good health. V is TRBV6-5 and J is TRBJ1-1, with unresolved D. The source material was memory CD4+ T cells sorted from blood. Noted subset: CD45RA-negative fraction. The CDR3 sequence: CATYRVLNTEAFF. CDR3 nucleotides: TGTGCCACCTATAGGGTGTTGAACACTGAAGCTTTCTTT.